What follows are 17 T cell receptor beta chains derived from one specimen sequenced in a study of response to subunit inactivated influenza vaccine. TCRdb analysed the RT-PCR reads with MiXCR anew, one entry per CDR3 protein. The sample shows about 540,000 distinct CDR3 sequences, roughly 25% of them seen only once. The sample also formed part of further work on T cells expressing NK-cell markers. That publication notes: Synthesis of TCR beta cDNA relied on 5'RACE template switching carrying UMIs.

The sample was CD4+ T cells sorted from PBMCs, taken roughly 12 days after vaccination. Receptor source: a man aged 50 to 60 who received an inactivated influenza vaccine.

This clonotype was observed a few times. DNA of the CDR3: TGTGCCAGTAGTATGGGCAGGGGGTCTCGCGAGCAGTACTTC. It encodes CASSMGRGSREQYF. V usage is TRBV19 and J usage is TRBJ2-7; 7 positions match TRBD1. In germline, CDR1 is LNHDA, CDR2 SQIVND (reference sequence). The CDR3 extends over 14 amino acids. With V trimmed by 3 bases and J by 6 bases, 8 bases remained unmatched.

This clonotype was seen only a few times. The rearrangement links TRBV7-2 to TRBJ2-7; 7 nucleotides agree with TRBD2. Trimming at V came to 5 bases and at J to 4 bases, leaving 14 bases not matched to a gene. The CDR3 has 16 amino acids. Looked up from germline, CDR1 is SGHTA and CDR2 is FQGNSA. This chain's CDR3 is CASSPDGASGMYEQYF. The DNA for the CDR3 is TGTGCCAGCAGCCCCGATGGGGCTAGCGGAATGTACGAGCAGTACTTC.

This clonotype was detected only a few times. The V and J genes are TRBV10-2 and TRBJ2-1; the match to TRBD2 covers 8 bases. Germline V gene lookup returns CDR1 WSHSY and CDR2 SAAADI. The length of the CDR3 is 15 residues. Unmatched junction bases numbered 13, after V lost 6 bases and J lost 9 bases. CDR3 sequence reads: CASREKGLVSSEQFF. CDR3 nucleotide sequence: TGCGCCAGCAGGGAGAAGGGACTAGTCTCCAGTGAGCAGTTCTTC.

The sample holds a few counts of this clonotype. The chain combines TRBV7-2 with TRBJ2-4; D is uncertain. CDR3 size: 13 residues. Germline lookup yields CDR1 SGHTA and CDR2 FQGNSA. The V and J ends lost 1 base and 2 bases respectively, with 3 bases between them. The CDR3 bases are TGTGCCAGCAGCTTAGGTTCCAAAAACATTCAGTACTTC. It is translated as CASSLGSKNIQYF.

This clonotype was counted between two and nine times. V gene TRBV12-3 or TRBV12-4 combines with J gene TRBJ1-2, with 9 bases fitting TRBD1. V lost 6 bases and J lost 7; bases outside the gene matches: 6. The CDR3 loop spans 13 amino acids. The CDR3 sequence: CASRGQGIGGYTF. The CDR3 nucleotides are TGTGCCAGCAGGGGACAGGGCATCGGTGGCTACACCTTC.

In this sample, this clonotype turned up a few times. J is TRBJ2-5 and V is TRBV6-1, with 7 bases lining up with TRBD1. The ends lost 0 bases at V and 4 bases at J; junction bases unmatched: 5. The CDR3 runs 15 residues. Looked up from germline, CDR1 is MNHNS and CDR2 is SASEGT. CDR3 protein: CASSEAATGVETQYF. The CDR3 bases are TGTGCCAGCAGTGAAGCGGCCACAGGGGTAGAGACCCAGTACTTC.

A few counts support this clonotype. CDR3 region: CSASDRGGTDTQYF. For the CDR3, the DNA is TGCAGTGCTAGCGACAGGGGAGGCACAGATACGCAGTATTTT. The chain couples TRBV20-1 to TRBJ2-3; 8 nucleotides line up with TRBD1. There are 14 residues in the CDR3. Germline trimming cut 3 bases from V and 1 base from J; bases unmatched to any gene: 3. Germline V CDR1 and CDR2: DFQATT, SNEGSKA (reference sequence).

This clonotype was counted ten times or more. V and J are TRBV9 and TRBJ2-3, with D maybe TRBD1 (5 bases). The CDR3 is 13 residues long. V shed 2 bases and J shed 4 bases, with 8 bases lying between them. CDR1 and CDR2 from the germline V gene are SGDLS and YYNGEE. The CDR3 DNA reads as TGTGCCAGCAGCGTCTTGACAGCAGATACGCAGTATTTT. Protein sequence: CASSVLTADTQYF.

The J gene is TRBJ2-5, the V gene TRBV5-1; D is unclear. The V and J ends lost 4 bases and 3 bases respectively, with 10 bases between them. In germline, CDR1 is SGHRS, CDR2 YFSETQ. The CDR3 is 13 residues long. The CDR3 protein is CASSPDNEETQYF. The CDR3 region has the DNA TGCGCCAGCAGCCCGGATAACGAAGAGACCCAGTACTTC.

This clonotype came up a few times. The CDR3 is CASSLKGGNNEQFF. The CDR3, as DNA: TGTGCCAGCAGCTTGAAGGGAGGAAACAATGAGCAGTTCTTC. V gene TRBV7-2 combines with J gene TRBJ2-1; D possibly corresponds to TRBD2 (6 bases). In germline, CDR1 is SGHTA, CDR2 FQGNSA. The V and J ends lost 3 bases and 5 bases respectively, with 11 bases between them. The CDR3 runs 14 residues.

This rearrangement joins TRBV20-1 to TRBJ2-1; 10 bases map to TRBD1. The CDR3 is made up of 15 amino acids. CDR1 and CDR2 (germline): DFQATT, SNEGSKA (reference sequence). The V segment lost 6 bases and the J segment 3 bases; nucleotides outside the gene matches: 8. CDR3 coding DNA: TGCAGTGCCCGAGGGGGGACAGGGGTCTACAATGAGCAGTTCTTC. Protein: CSARGGTGVYNEQFF.

This clonotype turned up a few times. J is TRBJ1-1 and V is TRBV2; D gene ambiguous. CDR1 and CDR2 from the germline V gene are SNHLY and FYNNEI. Trimming took off 8 bases at V and 2 bases at J, with 12 bases between the two ends. This CDR3 is built from 13 residues. CDR3 sequence reads: CASLGLANTEAFF. CDR3 DNA: TGTGCCAGCTTAGGGTTGGCAAACACTGAAGCTTTCTTT. Variable domain in full (rest from reference TRBV2 and TRBJ1-1): EPEVTQTPSHQVTQMGQEVILRCVPISNHLYFYWYRQILGQKVEFLVSFYNNEISEKSEIFDDQFSVERPDGSNFTLKIRSTKLEDSAMYFCASLGLANTEAFFGQGTRLTVV.

In its sample, this clonotype was seen a few times. The chain is built from TRBV5-1 and TRBJ1-1, with unresolved D. CDR1 is SGHRS, CDR2 YFSETQ, per germline. V lost 0 bases and J 2 bases, leaving 14 bases between the germline ends. The CDR3 runs 16 residues. DNA of the CDR3: TGCGCCAGCAGCTTGGGCCAGCTACTAGGTAACACTGAAGCTTTCTTT. Its translation: CASSLGQLLGNTEAFF.

V is TRBV12-3 or TRBV12-4 and J is TRBJ2-5, with TRBD2 as a possible D gene (6 bases). The V gene lost 6 bases and the J gene lost 8 bases, with 13 bases spanning the gap. The CDR3 runs 12 residues. The CDR3 bases are TGTGCCAGCAGCCCTACTAGCTTCACCCAGTACTTC. Encoded protein: CASSPTSFTQYF.

The genes are TRBV5-1 and TRBJ2-1; D not certain. Germline loops: CDR1 SGHRS, CDR2 YFSETQ. V was cut by 3 bases and J by 9 bases, with 13 bases left in between. CDR3 size: 13 residues. CDR3 bases: TGCGCCAGCAGCTGGGAAATGCGCGGTGAGCAGTTCTTC. It codes for CASSWEMRGEQFF.

This clonotype was counted a few times. This chain joins TRBV6-2 or TRBV6-3 and TRBJ2-1, with D uncertain. CDR3 size: 16 residues. Germline V gene sequence: CDR1 MNHEY, CDR2 SVGEGT. V lost 6 bases, J lost 6 bases, and 21 bases lay in between. The DNA for the CDR3 is TGTGCCAGCAGGGAGAGAGGCCCTTGGGCCTCCAATGAGCAGTTCTTC. It codes for CASRERGPWASNEQFF.

V and J are TRBV3-1 and TRBJ2-2; weak D call: TRBD2 (6 bases). From germline, CDR1 is LGHDT and CDR2 YNNKEL (reference sequence). V lost 4 bases to trimming and J lost 4 bases, with 13 bases between them. There are 15 residues in the CDR3. The CDR3 reads CASSPGTAATGELFF. CDR3 coding DNA: TGTGCCAGCAGCCCCGGGACTGCGGCCACCGGGGAGCTGTTTTTT.